This record looks at one T cell receptor (beta chain) sequence and its context. Its antigen remains unknown. The data originate from a study of T cell responses to AZD1222 COVID-19 vaccine. Overall study results and limits: Spike regions recognized by vaccine-associated CD4 TCRs spanned the protein, led by 160-218 and 743-854. When two AZD1222 doses had been given, Spike-specific TCR breadth and depth rose. At baseline, just five to seven AZD1222 recipients tested seropositive. Nearly half of spike-specific TCRs reportedly go after variant regions that carry no mutations.

J gave up 1 base and V 1 base, and 2 bases lay outside the gene matches. The CDR3 runs 15 residues. Germline loops: CDR1 SGHTA, CDR2 FQGNSA. Clones were read by immunoSEQ multiplex PCR, and TCRdb kept only the in-frame ones, dropping some. Among about 140,000 clones listed, 85% to 95% were seen once. The sequence was obtained from an adult who had recovered from COVID-19. Sequenced material: peripheral blood, taken after recovery from COVID-19. The chain employs TRBV7-2 and TRBJ2-7, with 9 bases that match TRBD1. CDR3 residues: CASSLGGTGSYEQYF. The CDR3 coding sequence is TGTGCCAGCAGCTTAGGGGGGACAGGGTCCTACGAGCAGTACTTC.